Following are 8 T cell receptor beta chains from one sample sequenced in a study of response to subunit inactivated influenza vaccine (dated by TCRdb to the late 2010s). Libraries were built with RT-PCR. This sample was sequenced with an Illumina HiSeq 2500. TCRdb trimmed the raw reads at Q25, called clones with MiXCR and kept productive beta chains. Identical CDR3 protein sequences are pooled into one entry, listed with their most common genes and DNA. The sample contains more than 600,000 distinct CDR3 sequences, around a sixth of them found a single time. Together, the top ten hold 11% of the sample. The source material was PBMCs from blood, sampled 4 to 6 days after vaccination. These receptors all come from a man in his fifties who received an inactivated influenza vaccine. Donor details come from another sample of the same person, matched by shared clones.

This sequence joins TRBV20-1 and TRBJ2-1; D unresolved. Germline-derived CDR1 and CDR2 are DFQATT and SNEGSKA (reference sequence). The CDR3 totals 13 residues. V was clipped by 5 bases and J by 7 bases, with 15 bases between them. The CDR3 loop reads CSAYASLGNEQFF. CDR3 nucleotides: TGCAGTGCTTATGCCTCGTTGGGGAATGAGCAGTTCTTC.

The V and J genes are TRBV20-1 and TRBJ2-4, with 12 bases identical to TRBD2. This CDR3 region has 19 residues. Looked up from germline, CDR1 is DFQATT and CDR2 is SNEGSKA (reference sequence). The junction had 10 bases not matched to a gene; V was cut back by 1 base and J by 0 bases. CDR3 amino acids: CSARVAGTSGLLAKNIQYF. The CDR3 DNA follows: TGCAGTGCTAGAGTCGCCGGGACTAGCGGGTTATTAGCCAAAAACATTCAGTACTTC.

There are a few counts of this clonotype. The rearrangement joins TRBV6-5 to TRBJ1-2; D gene ambiguous. There are 13 residues in the CDR3. Germline V CDR1 and CDR2: MNHEY, SVGAGI. V was shortened by 2 bases and J by 0 bases, with 4 bases between the two germline ends. CDR3 loop: CASSYAANYGYTF. The CDR3 DNA sequence: TGTGCCAGCAGTTACGCCGCTAACTATGGCTACACCTTC.

This clonotype has just a few counts. This chain uses TRBV15 with TRBJ2-7, with D tentatively TRBD1 (5 bases). CDR1 LNHNV and CDR2 YYDKDF come from the germline V gene (reference sequence). V lost 0 bases and J lost 0, with 6 bases in between. This CDR3 spans 14 amino acids. CDR3 in DNA: TGTGCCACCAGCAGAGAGGGGCCCTCCTACGAGCAGTACTTC. Encoded protein: CATSREGPSYEQYF.

This clonotype was observed a few times. The rearrangement links TRBV11-2 to TRBJ2-3; 8 bases are a match to TRBD2. The CDR3 totals 14 residues. Germline V lookup: CDR1 SGHAT, CDR2 FQNNGV. Trimming at V came to 6 bases and at J to 12 bases, leaving 14 bases not matched to a gene. As DNA, the CDR3 is TGTGCCAGCAGTATGGTAGCGGGGCCCGGGTCCCAGTATTTT. It specifies CASSMVAGPGSQYF.

The chain is built from TRBV15 and TRBJ2-1; TRBD1 or TRBD2 may be the D gene (5 bases each). The ends were cut back, 0 bases at V and 4 bases at J, with 19 bases in the middle. The CDR3 sequence is 18 residues long. Per germline, CDR1 LNHNV and CDR2 YYDKDF (reference sequence). CDR3 sequence reads: CATSRDWGNPGHYNEQFF. In DNA form, the CDR3 reads TGTGCCACCAGCAGAGATTGGGGGAACCCAGGTCATTACAATGAGCAGTTCTTC.

The CDR3 region is CATSSPVGSYNSPLHF. In DNA form, the CDR3 reads TGTGCCACCAGCAGCCCGGTCGGCTCCTATAATTCACCCCTCCACTTT. This rearrangement joins TRBV15 to TRBJ1-6; D remains unclear. The CDR3 length is 16 residues. Per germline, CDR1 LNHNV and CDR2 YYDKDF (reference sequence). V was pared by 3 bases and J by 0 bases, with 9 bases between.

The table lists this clonotype with a few counts. The chain links TRBV7-2 to TRBJ2-3; TRBD1 agrees at 7 bases. Germline V gives CDR1 SGHTA, CDR2 FQGNSA. Germline trimming cut 5 bases from V and 11 bases from J; bases unmatched to any gene: 4. The CDR3 sequence is 11 residues long. The CDR3 here is CASSRDSQQYF. The DNA for the CDR3 is TGTGCCAGCAGCCGGGACAGTCAGCAGTATTTT.